The sequence of this T cell receptor beta chain was determined in a study of blood T cells in healthy people across ages (dated by TCRdb to between 2014 and 2017). Study-wide context: In model experiments, template switching captured about one uniquely barcoded TCR beta cDNA molecule for every two T cells. Using deep sequencing normalized with unique cDNA molecular identifiers, the study measured how TCR beta repertoire diversity changes with age. Four age groups were formed from the donors: young (average roughly 16 years), middle-aged (just under 40), aged (more than 55) and long-lived (roughly 88). Two additional independent replicas of 1 million unique cDNA reads from the same blood draw were analyzed for two donors (one aged 18 to 30 and one aged 80 or older). To avoid experimental bias, donors of different ages were randomly spread across the sequencing lanes. On the study overall, not on this receptor specifically: Compared with the aged group, the long-lived group had more naive CD4+ T cells, fewer expanded clones and increased TCR diversity, suggesting age selection. The CMV infection status of donors was not known, potentially confounding age-related changes in expanded clonotypes. Total diversity estimates from one million sequenced T cells were considered lower bounds and underestimates. As age increased, observed TCR beta diversity per million T cells dropped in a roughly linear way, and a significant reduction was already evident by age about 40. There was a strong correlation between observed TCR beta diversity and the percentage of naive T cells measured by flow cytometry. Since profiling was done on bulk unsorted PBMCs, naive and antigen-experienced compartments could not be conclusively compared.

The method was 5' RACE. The second PCR ran for about 6 to 11 cycles and used a J-beta primer mix along with a sample-barcoded 5' primer. A template-switch 5' adaptor carrying 12 random nucleotides introduced a unique molecular identifier onto each TCR beta cDNA molecule. Each sample yielded at least 2.5 million CDR3-containing paired-end reads. All of the RNA was converted into first-strand cDNA using the Mint cDNA synthesis kit, with a TRBC-specific oligonucleotide serving as the primer. After uracil-DNA glycosylase treatment, a first 18-cycle PCR used universal primers M1SS and BC2_uni_R on all cDNA. Per the original workflow: For normalization, 1 million high-quality reads, each with a distinct molecular identifier, were randomly selected from each sample. Instead of being binned into consensus sequences, reads that shared molecular identifiers were thrown out. MiTCR, with a Q25 quality threshold and the strictest error-elimination algorithm, was used for CDR3 identification, clonotype clustering and error correction. A nonparametric unseen species model using Euler transformation provided a lower-bound estimate of total TCR beta diversity. The public sequencing data were trimmed at Q25 with fastp and processed into clonotypes with MiXCR by TCRdb, which kept only in-frame beta chains. Rows are combined by CDR3 protein, so each entry shows the most common genes and DNA. The V and J calls reflect TCRdb's pipeline rather than the authors' work. This sample lists around 1,900,000 distinct CDR3 sequences; about 39% were detected once. Under 30% of the sample is held by the ten biggest clonotypes.

Systemically healthy Caucasian individuals from Russia, 39 in total and aged about 6 to 100 years, were included as donors. Each donor gave about 9.2 milliliters of peripheral blood, drawn into EDTA-treated Vacutainer tubes. Ficoll-Paque density-gradient centrifugation was used to isolate PBMCs, with at least 6 million per sample. Trizol reagent was used to extract total RNA from PBMCs, with at least 5 micrograms per sample. The percentages of naive CD45RAhigh/CD27high T cells were determined by flow cytometry on a PBMC aliquot from every donor. Reading from cysteine to phenylalanine, the CDR3 counts 15 amino acids. This entry keeps only the CDR3 DNA: 45 bases, framed from base 1. At the junction V is shortened by 6 bases and J by 8 bases, with 20 bases in between. As regards this clonotype: Which antigen it targets is not known. No much larger clone exists at a distance of one base, and base qualities are not known.

The sample taken for sequencing was blood. This chain is built from TRBV12-3 or TRBV12-4 and TRBJ2-1; the D gene is perhaps TRBD2, on 6 matching bases. This sequence was found in a human donor in good health. For the CDR3, the sequence is CASSATWCGTDEQFF. The DNA reads as follows: TGTGCCAGCAGCGCCACGTGGTGCGGGACGGATGAGCAGTTCTTC.